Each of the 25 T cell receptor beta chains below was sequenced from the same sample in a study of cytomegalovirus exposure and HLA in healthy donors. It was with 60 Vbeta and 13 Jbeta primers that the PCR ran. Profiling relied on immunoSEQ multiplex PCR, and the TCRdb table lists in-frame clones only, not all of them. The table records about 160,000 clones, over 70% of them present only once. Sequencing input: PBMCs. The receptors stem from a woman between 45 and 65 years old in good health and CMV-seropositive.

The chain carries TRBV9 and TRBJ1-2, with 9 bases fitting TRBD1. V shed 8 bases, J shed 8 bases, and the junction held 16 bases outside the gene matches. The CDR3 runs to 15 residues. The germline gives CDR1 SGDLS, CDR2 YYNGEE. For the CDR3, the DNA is TGTGCCAGTAGCCCCACCAGACAGGGGGAAGGAGGCTACACCTTC. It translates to CASSPTRQGEGGYTF.

CDR3: CASSLGGENTEAFF. The CDR3 DNA sequence: TGCGCCAGCAGCTTGGGAGGCGAGAACACTGAAGCTTTCTTT. V is TRBV5-1 and J is TRBJ1-1; D is uncertain. Trimming left V 0 bases short and J 1 base short, with 7 bases between. Per the germline V gene, CDR1 is SGHRS and CDR2 is YFSETQ. The CDR3 covers 14 residues.

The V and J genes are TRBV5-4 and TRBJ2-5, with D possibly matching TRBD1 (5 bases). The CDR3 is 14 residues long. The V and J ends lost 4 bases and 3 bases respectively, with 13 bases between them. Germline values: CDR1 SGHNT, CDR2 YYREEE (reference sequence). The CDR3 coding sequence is TGTGCCAGCAGCCCCAGGCAGGGCGAAGAGACCCAGTACTTC. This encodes CASSPRQGEETQYF. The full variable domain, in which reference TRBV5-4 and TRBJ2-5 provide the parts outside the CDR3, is ETGVTQSPTHLIKTRGQQVTLRCSSQSGHNTVSWYQQALGQGPQFIFQYYREEENGRGNFPPRFSGLQFPNYSSELNVNALELDDSALYLCASSPRQGEETQYFGPGTRLLVL.

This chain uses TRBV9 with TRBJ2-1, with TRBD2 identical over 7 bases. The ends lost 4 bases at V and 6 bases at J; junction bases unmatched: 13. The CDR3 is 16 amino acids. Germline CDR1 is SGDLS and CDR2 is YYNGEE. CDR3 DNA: TGTGCCAGCAGCTCTAAAAGGGGACTACCAAGCAATGAGCAGTTCTTC. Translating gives CASSSKRGLPSNEQFF.

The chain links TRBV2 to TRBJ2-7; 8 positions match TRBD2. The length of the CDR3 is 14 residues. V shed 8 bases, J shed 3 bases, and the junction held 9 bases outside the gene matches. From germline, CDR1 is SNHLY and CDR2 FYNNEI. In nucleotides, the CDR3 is TGTGCCAGCCAATTGCCGGGGGGGGACTACGAGCAGTACTTC. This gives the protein CASQLPGGDYEQYF.

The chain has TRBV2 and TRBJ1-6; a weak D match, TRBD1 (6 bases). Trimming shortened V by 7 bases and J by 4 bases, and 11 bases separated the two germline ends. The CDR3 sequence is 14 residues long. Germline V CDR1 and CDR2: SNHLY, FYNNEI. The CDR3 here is CASNNRDYNSPLHF. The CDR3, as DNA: TGTGCCAGCAACAACAGGGATTATAATTCACCCCTCCACTTT.

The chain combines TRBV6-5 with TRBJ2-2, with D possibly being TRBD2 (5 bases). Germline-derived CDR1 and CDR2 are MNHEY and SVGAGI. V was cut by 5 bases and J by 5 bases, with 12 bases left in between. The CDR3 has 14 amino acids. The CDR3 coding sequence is TGTGCCAGCAGTCGGAGGACGGGGACCGGGGAGCTGTTTTTT. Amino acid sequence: CASSRRTGTGELFF.

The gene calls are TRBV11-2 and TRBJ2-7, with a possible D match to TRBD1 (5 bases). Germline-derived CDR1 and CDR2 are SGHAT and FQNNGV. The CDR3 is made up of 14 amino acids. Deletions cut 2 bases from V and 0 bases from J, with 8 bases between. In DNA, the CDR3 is TGTGCCAGCAGCTTAACCAGGGCCTCCTACGAGCAGTACTTC. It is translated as CASSLTRASYEQYF.

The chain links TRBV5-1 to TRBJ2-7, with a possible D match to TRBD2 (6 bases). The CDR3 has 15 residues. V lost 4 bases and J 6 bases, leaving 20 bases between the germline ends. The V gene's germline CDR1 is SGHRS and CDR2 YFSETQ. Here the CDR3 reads CASSPGGSGKGEQYF. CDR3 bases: TGCGCCAGCAGCCCTGGGGGGTCAGGGAAGGGCGAGCAGTACTTC.

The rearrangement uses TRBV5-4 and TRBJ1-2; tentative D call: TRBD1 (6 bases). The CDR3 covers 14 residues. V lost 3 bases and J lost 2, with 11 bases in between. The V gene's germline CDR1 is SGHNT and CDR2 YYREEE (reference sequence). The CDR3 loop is CASSSGAGNYGYTF. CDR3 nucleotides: TGTGCCAGCAGCTCAGGGGCAGGGAACTATGGCTACACCTTC.

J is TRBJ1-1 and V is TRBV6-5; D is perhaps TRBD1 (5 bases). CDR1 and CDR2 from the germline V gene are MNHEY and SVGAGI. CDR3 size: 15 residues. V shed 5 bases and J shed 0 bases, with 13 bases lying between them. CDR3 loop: CASSRTTFMNTEAFF. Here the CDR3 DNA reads TGTGCCAGCAGTCGGACAACTTTCATGAACACTGAAGCTTTCTTT.

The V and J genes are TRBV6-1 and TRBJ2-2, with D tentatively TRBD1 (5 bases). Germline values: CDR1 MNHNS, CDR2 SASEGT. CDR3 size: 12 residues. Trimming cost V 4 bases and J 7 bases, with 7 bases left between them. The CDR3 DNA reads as TGTGCCAGCAGTGTTAGGGGCGGGGAGCTGTTTTTT. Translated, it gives CASSVRGGELFF.

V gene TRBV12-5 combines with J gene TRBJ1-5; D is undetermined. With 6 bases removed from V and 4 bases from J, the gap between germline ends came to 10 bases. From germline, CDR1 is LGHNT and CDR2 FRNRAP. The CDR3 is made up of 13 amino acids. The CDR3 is CASGHGGNQPQHF. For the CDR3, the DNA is TGTGCTAGTGGCCACGGCGGGAATCAGCCCCAGCATTTT.

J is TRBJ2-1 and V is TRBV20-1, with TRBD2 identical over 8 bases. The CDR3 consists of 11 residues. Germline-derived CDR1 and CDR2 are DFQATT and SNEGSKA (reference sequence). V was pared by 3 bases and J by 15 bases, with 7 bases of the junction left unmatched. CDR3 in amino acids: CSASGGASRFF. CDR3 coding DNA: TGCAGTGCTAGCGGGGGGGCTTCTCGGTTCTTC.

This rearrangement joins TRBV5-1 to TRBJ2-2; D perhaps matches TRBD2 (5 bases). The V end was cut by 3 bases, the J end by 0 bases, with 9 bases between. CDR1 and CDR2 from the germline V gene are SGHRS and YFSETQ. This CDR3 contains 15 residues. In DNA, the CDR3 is TGCGCCAGCAGCTGGACTGCCCCGAACACCGGGGAGCTGTTTTTT. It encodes CASSWTAPNTGELFF.

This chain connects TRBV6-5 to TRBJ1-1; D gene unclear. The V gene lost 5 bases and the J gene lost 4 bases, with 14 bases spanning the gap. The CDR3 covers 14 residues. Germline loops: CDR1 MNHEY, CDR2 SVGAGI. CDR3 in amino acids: CASSPTRRVTEAFF. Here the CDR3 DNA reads TGTGCCAGCAGTCCAACCCGACGGGTCACTGAAGCTTTCTTT.

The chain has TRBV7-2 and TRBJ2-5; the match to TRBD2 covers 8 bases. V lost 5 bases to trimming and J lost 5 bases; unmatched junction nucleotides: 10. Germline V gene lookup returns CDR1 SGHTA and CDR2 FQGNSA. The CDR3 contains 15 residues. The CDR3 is CASSRSGGGRETQYF. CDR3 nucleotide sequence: TGTGCCAGCAGCCGATCGGGCGGGGGGAGGGAGACCCAGTACTTC.

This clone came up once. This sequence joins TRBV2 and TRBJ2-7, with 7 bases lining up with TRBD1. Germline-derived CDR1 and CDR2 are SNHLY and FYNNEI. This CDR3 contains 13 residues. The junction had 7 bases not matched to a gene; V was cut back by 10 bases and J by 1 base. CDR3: CATSDRYSYEQYF. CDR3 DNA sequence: TGTGCCACCTCGGACAGGTATTCCTACGAGCAGTACTTC.

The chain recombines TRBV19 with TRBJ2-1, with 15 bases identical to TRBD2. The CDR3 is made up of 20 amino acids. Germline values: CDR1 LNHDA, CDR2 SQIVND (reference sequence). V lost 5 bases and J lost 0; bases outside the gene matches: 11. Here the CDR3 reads CASSSRTSGGAYSSYNEQFF. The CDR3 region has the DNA TGTGCCAGTAGTTCGCGGACTAGCGGGGGGGCCTATAGCTCCTACAATGAGCAGTTCTTC.

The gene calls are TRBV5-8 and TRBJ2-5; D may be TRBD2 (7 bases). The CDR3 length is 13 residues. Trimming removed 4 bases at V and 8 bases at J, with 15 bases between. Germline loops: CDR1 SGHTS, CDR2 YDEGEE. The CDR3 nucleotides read TGTGCCAGCAGCGTGACCGGGGGGCGAACCCAGTACTTC. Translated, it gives CASSVTGGRTQYF.

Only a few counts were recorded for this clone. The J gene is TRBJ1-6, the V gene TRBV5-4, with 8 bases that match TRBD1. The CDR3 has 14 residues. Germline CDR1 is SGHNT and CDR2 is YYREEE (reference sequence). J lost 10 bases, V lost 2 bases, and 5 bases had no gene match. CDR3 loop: CASSLRTGNSPLHF. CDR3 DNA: TGTGCCAGCAGCTTACGGACAGGGAACTCACCCCTCCACTTT.

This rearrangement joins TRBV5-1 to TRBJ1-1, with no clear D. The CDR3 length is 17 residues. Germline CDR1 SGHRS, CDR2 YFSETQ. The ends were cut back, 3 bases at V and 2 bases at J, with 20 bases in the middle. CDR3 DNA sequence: TGCGCCAGCAGCTGGTCTGCAAGTCGGTTCGTAAACACTGAAGCTTTCTTT. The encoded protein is CASSWSASRFVNTEAFF.

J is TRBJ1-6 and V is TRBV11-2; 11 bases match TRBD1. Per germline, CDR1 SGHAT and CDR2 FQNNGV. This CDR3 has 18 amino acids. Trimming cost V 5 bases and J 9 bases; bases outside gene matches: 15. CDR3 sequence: CASSHWTGGRARISPLHF. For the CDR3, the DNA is TGTGCCAGCAGCCACTGGACAGGGGGCCGTGCGCGGATTTCACCCCTCCACTTT.

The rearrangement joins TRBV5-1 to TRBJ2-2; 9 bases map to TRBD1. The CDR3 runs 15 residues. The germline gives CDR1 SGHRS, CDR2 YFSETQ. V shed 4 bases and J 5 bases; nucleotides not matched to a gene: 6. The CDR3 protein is CASSPPGTGTGELFF. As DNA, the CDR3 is TGCGCCAGCAGCCCACCAGGGACAGGGACCGGGGAGCTGTTTTTT.

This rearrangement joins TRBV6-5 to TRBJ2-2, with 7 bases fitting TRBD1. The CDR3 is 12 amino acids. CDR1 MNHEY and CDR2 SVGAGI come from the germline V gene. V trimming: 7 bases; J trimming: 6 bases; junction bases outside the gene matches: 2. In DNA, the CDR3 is TGTGCCAGCAAGGGGGCCCCCGGGGAGCTGTTTTTT. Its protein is CASKGAPGELFF.